This paragraph covers one T cell receptor (beta chain) sequence. Its target is unknown. The sample comes from a study of cytomegalovirus exposure and HLA in healthy donors. Whole-study results and caveats: Prior analysis indicated that the majority of TCR beta V segments exhibited productivity approximately 87% or approximately 30% of the time.

The PCR ran on 60 Vbeta and 13 Jbeta primers. TCRdb's copy holds only in-frame clones and misses some; the assay was immunoSEQ multiplex PCR. In total, the table holds about 110,000 clones. Trimming took 0 bases from V and 6 from J, leaving 8 bases between them. The CDR3 sequence is 13 residues long. Germline loops: CDR1 KGHSH, CDR2 LQKENI. Source material: PBMCs. This sequence originates from a man in his fifties in good health and CMV-seronegative. The rearrangement joins TRBV18 to TRBJ1-2; possible D gene TRBD1, 5 bases. CDR3 region: CASSPPSRDGYTF. CDR3 nucleotide sequence: TGTGCCAGCTCACCACCGTCCAGGGATGGCTACACCTTC.